Reported below is one T cell receptor beta chain. This clonotype was seen a few times. The target of this receptor is not known. No per-base quality is available; no much larger clone lies one base away. Libraries were made using multiplex PCR. This sample was sequenced with an Illumina HiSeq 4000. iRepertoire HTBI primers and Arm-PCR amplification of CDR3 regions were used to construct TCR beta libraries. Before sequencing, the PCR products underwent gel purification. The study's processing was this. Gene usage analysis of CDR3 amino acid clonotypes used the 60 to 75 TRBV and 11 to 15 TRBJ segments found across samples. COPE and FqMerger were used to merge the filtered high-quality paired reads into contigs. Contigs were aligned with BLAST to IMGT TRBV, TRBD and TRBJ reference genes, and CDR3 was defined per IMGT. Any clonotype with a frequency above 0.1% was classified as a highly expanded clone. Shannon entropy was used to measure repertoire diversity, and the Gini coefficient was used to measure V-J evenness. Clonotypes shared by more than one individual were considered public. TCRdb reanalyzed the raw reads on its own, using fastp at Q25 for trimming and MiXCR for clone calling, and kept in-frame beta chains. For every CDR3 protein sequence, its rows merge into one entry that carries the most common genes and DNA. The V and J calls come from TCRdb's annotation, not from the publication. The sample table shows 350,000 to 450,000 distinct CDR3 sequences, and roughly a fifth are seen once. More than 13% of the sample is taken by the ten largest.

These data originate in a study of regulatory T cells in long-lasting Graves disease (dated by TCRdb to the early 2020s). For the study in its entirety: Persistent Graves' disease was defined as antithyroid drug treatment for over 5 years with persistently positive TSH receptor autoantibodies. This study used TCR sequencing and RNA sequencing of peripheral blood to compare persistent Graves' disease patients against newly diagnosed Graves' disease patients. The study was registered as a clinical trial and conducted in China. A total of around 35 samples were covered by TCR sequencing, comprising around 13 persistent and around 20 newly diagnosed Graves' disease patients. On average, persistent Graves' disease patients in the clinical cohort had been on antithyroid drugs for roughly 11 years.

General conclusions and limits of the study: Sequencing and analysis were limited to the TCR beta chain. Persistent patients shared more public clonotypes among themselves (around 3,000) than newly diagnosed patients did (roughly 910). The authors acknowledged the small sample size as a limitation that may reduce accuracy. Compared with newly diagnosed patients, persistent Graves' disease patients had lower TCR Shannon entropy and fewer highly expanded clones, which suggests clonal expansion. The study examined only peripheral blood because the primary lesion, thyroid tissue, could not be accessed. Preferential use of TRBV28, TRBJ1-2 and TRBJ2-5 was observed in persistent disease, whereas TRBV20-1 and TRBJ2-1 were favored in newly diagnosed disease.

The sample's time point label, in plain terms: persistent/refractory GD, antithyroid drugs over 5 years with positive TRAb. For both TCR sequencing and RNA sequencing, RNA was extracted from PBMCs in TRIzol. Graves' disease was diagnosed according to American Thyroid Association guidelines. Patients for the study were recruited at an endocrinology department in Xi'an, China. Each patient gave about 9.1 milliliters of peripheral blood, collected in an EDTA anticoagulant tube. Ficoll Paque Plus density gradient separation was used to isolate PBMCs, and no additional T cell sorting was done. An Agilent 2100 Bioanalyzer and agarose gel were used to check RNA quality, and a NanoDrop 2000 was used to measure RNA concentration. V is cut by 0 bases and J by 5 bases, and the space between the germline ends is 8 bases. The CDR3 holds 13 amino acids from the cysteine to the phenylalanine. Here the CDR3 DNA is all that survives: 39 bases in frame from base 1. CDR1 DFQATT and CDR2 SNEGSKA are derived from the germline V gene (reference sequence).

The sequence joins TRBV20-1 to TRBJ1-5; the D gene identity is not certain. The clonotype was recovered from a female donor with Graves disease. The specimen comprised peripheral blood mononuclear cells (PBMCs), sampled when the disease was refractory, from a patient treated with antithyroid drugs. In nucleotide form, the sequence is TGCAGTGCTAGAGATCCGACTGATCAGCCCCAGCATTTT. It is translated as CSARDPTDQPQHF.